This T cell receptor (beta chain) appears in the sequencing data of a study of cytomegalovirus exposure and HLA in healthy donors. A note on this clone: Its antigen is undetermined. Within the sample, other DNA sequences also encode this same CDR3.

PCR involved 60 Vbeta and 13 Jbeta primers. Sequenced by immunoSEQ multiplex PCR; TCRdb stores in-frame clones only, minus some. The sample records fewer than 200,000 clones, around 77% being singletons. Overall study results and limits: The analysis excluded some indistinguishable V segments, including TRBV6-2 and TRBV6-3. The study reported that TCR beta sequences accurately predicted HLA-A and HLA-B alleles in most subjects. Later analysis identified a missense DCLRE1C variant that was linked to TCR beta V- and J-gene trimming.

CDR1 and CDR2 from the germline V gene are MNHEY and SVGAGI. The CDR3 runs to 12 residues. Trimming took 5 bases from V and 3 from J, leaving 8 bases between them. The TCR sequence derives from a man aged 25 to 40 in good health and CMV-seropositive. The chain recombines TRBV6-5 with TRBJ2-7; D possibly corresponds to TRBD1 (6 bases). Sequenced material: PBMCs. CDR3 protein: CASSPQGYEQYF. CDR3 nucleotides: TGTGCCAGCAGTCCACAGGGCTACGAGCAGTACTTC.